The entry below describes one T cell receptor beta chain. Its antigen is unknown. This CDR3 has 17 amino acids. Trimming took off 8 bases at V and 2 bases at J, with 24 bases between the two ends. Study findings and constraints: Around 13% of tumor Treg sequences matched naive CD4+ cells.

TRBV12-4/TRBJ1-2 clonotypes were amplified with adaptor-ligated barcode primers. TCRdb re-analysed the multiplex PCR reads in MiXCR, keeping a single row per CDR3 protein. The sample has a few hundred distinct CDR3 sequences, 23% seen once. Naive CD4+ T cells were purified with Tregs depleted by CD25. The material sequenced was naive CD4+ T cells sorted from blood. Subset specified: naive CD4+ T cells, CD4+CD45RA+CD25-. The chain uses TRBV12-3 or TRBV12-4 and TRBJ1-2; D may be TRBD1 (6 bases). The clonotype was recovered from a female donor with breast cancer. The CDR3, as DNA: TGTGCCAGCGGCATCTCACGACCCGGGACAACAAACTATGGCTACACCTTC. Its translation is CASGISRPGTTNYGYTF.